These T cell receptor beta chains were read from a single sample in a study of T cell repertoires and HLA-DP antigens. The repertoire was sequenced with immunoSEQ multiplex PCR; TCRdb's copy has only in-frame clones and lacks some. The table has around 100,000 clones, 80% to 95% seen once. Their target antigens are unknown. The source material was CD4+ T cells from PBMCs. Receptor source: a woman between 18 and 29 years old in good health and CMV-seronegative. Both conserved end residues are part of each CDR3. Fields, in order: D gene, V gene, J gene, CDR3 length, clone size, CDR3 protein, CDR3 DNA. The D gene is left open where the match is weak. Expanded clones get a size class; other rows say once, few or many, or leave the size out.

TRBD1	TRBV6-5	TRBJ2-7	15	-	CASTPDRDRAYEQYF	TGTGCCAGCACCCCCGACAGGGATCGGGCCTACGAGCAGTACTTC
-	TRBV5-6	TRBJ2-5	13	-	CASSLPQQETQYF	TGTGCCAGCAGCTTACCCCAGCAAGAGACCCAGTACTTC
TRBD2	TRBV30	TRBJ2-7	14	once	CAWGSGRAGYEQYF	TGTGCCTGGGGTAGCGGGAGGGCCGGTTACGAGCAGTACTTC
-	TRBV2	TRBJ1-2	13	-	CASSERGGGWDTF	TGTGCCAGCAGTGAAAGAGGGGGAGGTTGGGACACCTTC
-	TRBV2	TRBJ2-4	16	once	CASSENRVLAKNIQYF	TGTGCCAGCAGTGAAAATAGGGTCCTAGCCAAAAACATTCAGTACTTC
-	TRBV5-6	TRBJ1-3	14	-	CASSRTGYGNTIYF	TGTGCCAGCAGCAGAACAGGTTACGGAAACACCATATATTTT
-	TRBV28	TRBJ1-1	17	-	CASSLLAQDPGDTEAFF	TGTGCCAGCAGTTTACTCGCCCAGGACCCCGGGGACACTGAAGCTTTCTTT
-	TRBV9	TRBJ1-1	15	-	CASSVGAQSGTEAFF	TGTGCCAGCAGCGTAGGAGCCCAATCGGGCACTGAAGCTTTCTTT
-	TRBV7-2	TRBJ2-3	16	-	CASRTGRAGSTDTQYF	TGTGCCAGCAGAACCGGTAGGGCAGGGAGCACAGATACGCAGTATTTT
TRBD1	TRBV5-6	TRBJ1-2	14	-	CASSLGTGGYGYTF	TGTGCCAGCAGCTTGGGGACAGGAGGCTATGGCTACACCTTC
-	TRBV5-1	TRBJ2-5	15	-	CASSLGLGTSETQYF	TGCGCCAGCAGCTTGGGGCTGGGGACCTCGGAGACCCAGTACTTC
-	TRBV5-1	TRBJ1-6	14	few	CASSLAGKDSPLHF	TGCGCCAGCAGCTTGGCCGGGAAGGATTCACCCCTCCACTTT
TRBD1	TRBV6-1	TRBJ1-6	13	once	CALGGDRGSPLHF	TGTGCCCTTGGAGGGGACAGGGGATCACCCCTCCACTTT
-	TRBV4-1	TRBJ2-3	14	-	CASSPLEGLVPQYF	TGCGCCAGCAGCCCTCTAGAGGGCTTGGTCCCGCAGTATTTT
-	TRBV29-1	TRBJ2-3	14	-	CSAPRGISTDTQYF	TGCAGCGCGCCCAGAGGGATCAGCACAGATACGCAGTATTTT
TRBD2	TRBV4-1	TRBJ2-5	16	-	CASSQASGRAPETQYF	TGCGCCAGCAGCCAAGCTAGCGGGAGGGCCCCAGAGACCCAGTACTTC
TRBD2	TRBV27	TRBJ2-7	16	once	CASSKAAGAGSYEQYF	TGTGCCAGCAGTAAGGCTGCGGGAGCTGGTTCCTACGAGCAGTACTTC
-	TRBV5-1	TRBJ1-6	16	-	CASSLRGRGNNSPLHF	TGCGCCAGCAGCCTAAGGGGAAGAGGGAATAATTCACCCCTCCACTTT
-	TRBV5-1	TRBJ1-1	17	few	CASSLDPTAGKNTEAFF	TGCGCCAGCAGCTTGGACCCGACGGCAGGGAAAAACACTGAAGCTTTCTTT
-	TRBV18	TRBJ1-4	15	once	CASSQNSGFGEKLFF	TGTGCCAGCTCCCAAAACTCCGGTTTTGGTGAAAAACTGTTTTTT
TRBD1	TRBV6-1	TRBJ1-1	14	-	CASIQGAVGTEAFF	TGTGCCAGTATCCAGGGGGCGGTGGGCACTGAAGCTTTCTTT
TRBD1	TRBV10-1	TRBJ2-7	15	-	CASSEGNTGGLEQYF	TGCGCCAGCAGTGAGGGAAACACAGGGGGCCTCGAGCAGTACTTC
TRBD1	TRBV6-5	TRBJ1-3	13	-	CASKGANGNTIYF	TGTGCCAGCAAGGGGGCGAACGGAAACACCATATATTTT
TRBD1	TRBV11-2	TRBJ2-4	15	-	CASRRVGTEKNIQYF	TGTGCCAGCAGACGAGTCGGGACAGAGAAAAACATTCAGTACTTC
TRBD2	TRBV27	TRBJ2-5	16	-	CASSTLLAGDQETQYF	TGTGCCAGCAGTACACTACTAGCGGGGGACCAAGAGACCCAGTACTTC
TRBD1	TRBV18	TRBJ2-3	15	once	CASSRGDRATDTQYF	TGTGCCAGCTCCAGAGGGGACAGGGCCACAGATACGCAGTATTTT
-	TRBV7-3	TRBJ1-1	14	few	CASSLTDRYTEAFF	TGTGCCAGCAGCTTAACGGACAGATACACTGAAGCTTTCTTT
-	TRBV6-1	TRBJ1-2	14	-	CASIIRSGYYGYTF	TGTGCCAGCATTATAAGGTCAGGGTACTATGGCTACACCTTC
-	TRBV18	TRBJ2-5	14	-	CASSPIDGRETQYF	TGTGCCAGCTCACCAATTGACGGTAGAGAGACCCAGTACTTC
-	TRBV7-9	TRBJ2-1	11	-	CASSWGVEQFF	TGTGCCAGCAGCTGGGGGGTTGAGCAGTTCTTC
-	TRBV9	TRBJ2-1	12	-	CASSPLHGEQFF	TGTGCCAGCAGCCCTCTCCATGGTGAGCAGTTCTTC
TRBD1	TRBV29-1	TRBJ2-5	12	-	CSVRQGEETQYF	TGCAGCGTCCGACAGGGGGAAGAGACCCAGTACTTC
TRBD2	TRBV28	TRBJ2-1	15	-	CASSLGLAATNEQFF	TGTGCCAGCAGTTTGGGACTAGCGGCTACAAATGAGCAGTTCTTC
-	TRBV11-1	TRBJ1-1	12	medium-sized	CASSLGVTEAFF	TGTGCCAGCAGCTTAGGTGTCACTGAAGCTTTCTTT
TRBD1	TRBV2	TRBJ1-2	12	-	CASCSGGYGYTF	TGTGCCAGCTGTTCAGGGGGCTATGGCTACACCTTC
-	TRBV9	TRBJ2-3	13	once	CASSVGQTDTQYF	TGTGCCAGCAGCGTAGGCCAGACAGATACGCAGTATTTT
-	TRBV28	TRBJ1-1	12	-	CAWGRSDTEAFF	TGTGCCTGGGGGCGGTCGGACACTGAAGCTTTCTTT
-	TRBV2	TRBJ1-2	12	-	CASSAYRRGYTF	TGTGCCAGCAGTGCCTACCGCCGGGGCTACACCTTC
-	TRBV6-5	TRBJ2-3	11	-	CASGKTDTQYF	TGTGCCAGCGGAAAGACAGATACGCAGTATTTT
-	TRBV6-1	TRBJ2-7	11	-	CASSFSYEQYF	TGTGCCAGCAGTTTCTCCTACGAGCAGTACTTC
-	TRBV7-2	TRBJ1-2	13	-	CASSLEGLGGYTF	TGTGCCAGCAGCTTAGAAGGATTAGGGGGCTACACCTTC
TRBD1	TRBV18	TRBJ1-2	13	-	CASSTSTGSGYTF	TGTGCCAGCTCAACCTCGACAGGGAGTGGCTACACCTTC
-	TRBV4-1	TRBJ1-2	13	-	CASSQRGNYGYTF	TGCGCCAGCAGCCAAAGGGGGAACTATGGCTACACCTTC
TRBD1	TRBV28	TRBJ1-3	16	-	CASRKTTGVSGNTIYF	TGTGCCAGCAGGAAAACCACAGGGGTTTCCGGAAACACCATATATTTT
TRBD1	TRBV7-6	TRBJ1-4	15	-	CASSLATGGGGKLFF	TGTGCCAGCAGCTTAGCAACAGGGGGAGGCGGAAAACTGTTTTTT
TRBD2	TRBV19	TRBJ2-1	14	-	CASRLAGGWNEQFF	TGTGCCAGTAGGTTAGCGGGAGGGTGGAATGAGCAGTTCTTC
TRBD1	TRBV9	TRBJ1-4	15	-	CASSVGGTVKEKLFF	TGTGCCAGCAGCGTAGGGGGGACAGTCAAGGAAAAACTGTTTTTT
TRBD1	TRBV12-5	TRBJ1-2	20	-	CASGSLGLSMTGDLRYGYTF	TGTGCTAGTGGATCGCTGGGACTTAGCATGACAGGGGACCTAAGATATGGCTACACCTTC
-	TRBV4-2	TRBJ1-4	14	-	CASSQAQGVEKLFF	TGTGCCAGCAGCCAGGCACAGGGCGTTGAAAAACTGTTTTTT
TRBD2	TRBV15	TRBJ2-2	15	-	CATKPGLAVTGELFF	TGTGCCACCAAGCCGGGACTAGCGGTAACCGGGGAGCTGTTTTTT
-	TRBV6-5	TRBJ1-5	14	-	CASSYVTRYQPQHF	TGTGCCAGCAGTTACGTGACAAGATATCAGCCCCAGCATTTT
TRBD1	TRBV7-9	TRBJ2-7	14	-	CASSTTGAPYEQYF	TGTGCCAGCAGCACGACAGGGGCTCCCTACGAGCAGTACTTC
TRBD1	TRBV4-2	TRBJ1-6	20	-	CASSQDWIGTGQSYNSPLHF	TGTGCCAGCAGCCAAGATTGGATTGGGACAGGGCAATCCTATAATTCACCCCTCCACTTT
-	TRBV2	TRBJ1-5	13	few	CASSVTGKEPQHF	TGTGCCAGCAGCGTCACAGGAAAGGAGCCCCAGCATTTT
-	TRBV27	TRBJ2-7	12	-	CASSLSGYEQYF	TGTGCCAGCAGTTTATCAGGCTACGAGCAGTACTTC